This entry is about one T cell receptor (beta chain). The antigen this receptor binds is unknown. No quality values exist for individual bases; no much larger clone is one base distant. The CDR3 runs 14 residues from the cysteine to the phenylalanine. The read is trimmed to its CDR3 DNA, 42 bases read in frame from base 1. V and J are trimmed by 6 bases and 4 bases, and the gene matches miss 5 bases of the junction. The CDR1 and CDR2 encoded by the germline V gene are SGHVS and FQNEAQ. These data belong to a study of CD8+CD57+ T cells in acquired aplastic anemia listed by TCRdb under 2018. Some background on the complete study: On average, sorted CD4+ and CD8+ cells yielded around 3.4 ug of extracted DNA, with a range of roughly 0.17 to 27.4 ug. CD8+CD57+ expansion was defined as frequency above the mean frequency observed in healthy subjects. Study-wide conclusions, independent of this receptor: Although 25 to 30 CD8+ CDR3 sequences were shared by patients and controls, these sequences appeared highly expressed in patients and within the immunodominant clones of patients. Patients and healthy controls showed no significant difference in CD8+ Simpson's diversity (P=0.060).

Genomic DNA was used as template for profiling of TCR beta VDJ combinations and CDR3 sequences. TCR repertoire sequencing was run on an Illumina HiSeq 2000. Under the source paper's analysis protocol: TRBV/TRBJ rearrangement plots, CDR3 size and DJ length profiles, and Simpson's diversity index were used to assess repertoires. Whichever DNA sequence was most abundant in the deep sequencing data was defined as the immunodominant clone. CDR3 amino acid sequences were checked for sharing between subjects and were compared against published repertoires and the VDJdb database. TCRdb trimmed public reads at Q25 via fastp, called clones via MiXCR and kept in-frame beta chains. Entries that share a CDR3 protein sequence are merged under the most common genes and DNA. It is TCRdb's table, rather than the study itself, that gives the V and J calls and clone size. This sample has 200,000 or so distinct CDR3 sequences in its table, and around 49% of those were observed once. Nearly 20% of the sample lies in the top ten.

Flow cytometry had shown CD8+CD57+ cell expansion in the patients selected for sequencing. Severe acquired aplastic anemia was diagnosed in all patients according to International Study of Aplastic Anemia and Agranulocytosis and Camitta criteria. At the time blood was sampled, none of the patients had received any therapy. In the study, sorted CD4+ and CD8+ blood T cells from patients with severe aplastic anemia and from healthy subjects underwent deep sequencing of TCR repertoires. In the USA, patient enrollment took place under clinicaltrials.gov protocols 00001620, 01623167, 00001397, 00071045, 00081523 and 00961064. Ficoll-Paque density gradient centrifugation was used to isolate peripheral blood mononuclear cells. Before DNA extraction, CD4+ and CD8+ T cells were sorted by FACS or by magnetic beads.

The receptor was isolated from a human donor with aplastic anemia. The sequenced sample was sorted CD4+, CD8+, or CD8+CD57+ T cells (not recorded which) from PBMCs. The chain is assembled from TRBV7-8 and TRBJ2-5; TRBD1 aligns with 10 central bases. The DNA is as follows: TGTGCCAGCAGTGAAGGGGACAGGGGAGAGACCCAGTACTTC. It is translated as CASSEGDRGETQYF.